Included here is one T cell receptor beta chain sequence, with context. Its target is unknown. This sample stems from a study of cytomegalovirus exposure and HLA in healthy donors. General study findings and limits: Donor immune exposure was known only as CMV serostatus.

Both 60 Vbeta primers and 13 Jbeta primers went into the PCR. Clones were read by immunoSEQ multiplex PCR, and TCRdb kept only the in-frame ones, dropping some. Of approximately 110,000 clones listed, under 85% are singletons. This CDR3 has 15 amino acids. The V end lost 2 bases, the J end lost 5 bases, and 12 bases lay between the germline ends. Germline V CDR1 and CDR2: MNHNY, SVGAGI (reference sequence). The receptor was isolated from a man aged 35 to 55 in good health and CMV-seronegative. The V call is TRBV6-6, the J call TRBJ2-2; TRBD2 might be the D (5 bases). Sequenced input: PBMCs. CDR3 sequence (DNA): TGTGCCAGCAGTTACGCTCAATCGGGGACCGGGGAGCTGTTTTTT. It is translated as CASSYAQSGTGELFF.